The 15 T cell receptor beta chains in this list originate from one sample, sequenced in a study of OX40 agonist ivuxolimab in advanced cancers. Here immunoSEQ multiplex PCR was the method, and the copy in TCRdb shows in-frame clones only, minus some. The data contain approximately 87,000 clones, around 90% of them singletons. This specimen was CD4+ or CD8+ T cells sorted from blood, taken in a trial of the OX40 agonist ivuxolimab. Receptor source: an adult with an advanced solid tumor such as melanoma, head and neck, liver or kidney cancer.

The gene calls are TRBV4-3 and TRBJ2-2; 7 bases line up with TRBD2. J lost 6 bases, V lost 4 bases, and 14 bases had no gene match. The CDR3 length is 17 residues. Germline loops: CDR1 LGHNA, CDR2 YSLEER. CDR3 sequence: CASSLQAGAVGPGELFF. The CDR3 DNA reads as TGCGCCAGCAGCCTTCAGGCGGGAGCGGTGGGCCCCGGGGAGCTGTTTTTT.

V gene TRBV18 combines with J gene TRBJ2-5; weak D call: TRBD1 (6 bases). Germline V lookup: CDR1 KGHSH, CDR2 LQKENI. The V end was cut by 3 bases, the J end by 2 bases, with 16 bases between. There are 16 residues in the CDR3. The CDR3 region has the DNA TGTGCCAGCTCACCTTCGGTCGACAGGTCACAAGAGACCCAGTACTTC. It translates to CASSPSVDRSQETQYF.

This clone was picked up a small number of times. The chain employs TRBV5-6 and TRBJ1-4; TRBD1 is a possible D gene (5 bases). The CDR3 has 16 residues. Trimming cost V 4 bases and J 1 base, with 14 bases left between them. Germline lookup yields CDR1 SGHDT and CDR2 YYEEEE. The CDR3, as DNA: TGTGCCAGCAGCCCCGGGGGTGGACTAACTAATGAAAAACTGTTTTTT. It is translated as CASSPGGGLTNEKLFF.

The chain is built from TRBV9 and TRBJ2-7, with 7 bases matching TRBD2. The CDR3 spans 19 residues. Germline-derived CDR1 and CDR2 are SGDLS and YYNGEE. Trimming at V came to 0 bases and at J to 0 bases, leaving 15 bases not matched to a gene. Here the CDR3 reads CASSVGGPKGGVNSYEQYF. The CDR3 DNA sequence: TGTGCCAGCAGCGTAGGCGGACCCAAGGGAGGGGTGAACTCCTACGAGCAGTACTTC.

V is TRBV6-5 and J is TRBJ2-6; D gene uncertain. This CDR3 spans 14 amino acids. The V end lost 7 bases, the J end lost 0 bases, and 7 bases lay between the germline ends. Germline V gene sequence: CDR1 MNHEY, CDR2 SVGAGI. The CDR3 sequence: CASTRNSGANVLTF. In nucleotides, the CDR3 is TGTGCCAGCACTCGGAACTCTGGGGCCAACGTCCTGACTTTC.

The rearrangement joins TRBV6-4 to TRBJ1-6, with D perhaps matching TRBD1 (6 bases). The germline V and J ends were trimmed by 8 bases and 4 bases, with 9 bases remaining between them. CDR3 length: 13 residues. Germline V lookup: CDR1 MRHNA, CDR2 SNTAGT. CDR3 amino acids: CASRTDYNSPLHF. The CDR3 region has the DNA TGTGCCAGCCGGACAGATTATAATTCACCCCTCCACTTT.

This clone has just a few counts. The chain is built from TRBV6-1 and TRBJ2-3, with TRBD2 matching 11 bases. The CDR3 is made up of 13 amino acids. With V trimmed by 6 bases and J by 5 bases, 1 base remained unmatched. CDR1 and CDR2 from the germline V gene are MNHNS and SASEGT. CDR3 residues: CASRGTSGDTQYF. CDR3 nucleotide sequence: TGTGCCAGCAGGGGGACTAGCGGAGATACGCAGTATTTT.

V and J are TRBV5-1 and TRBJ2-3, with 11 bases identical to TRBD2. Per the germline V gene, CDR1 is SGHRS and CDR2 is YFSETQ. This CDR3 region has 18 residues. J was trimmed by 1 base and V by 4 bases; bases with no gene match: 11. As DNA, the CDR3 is TGCGCCAGCAGCCCGGGACTAGCGGTGCGCCTTGGCACAGATACGCAGTATTTT. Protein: CASSPGLAVRLGTDTQYF.

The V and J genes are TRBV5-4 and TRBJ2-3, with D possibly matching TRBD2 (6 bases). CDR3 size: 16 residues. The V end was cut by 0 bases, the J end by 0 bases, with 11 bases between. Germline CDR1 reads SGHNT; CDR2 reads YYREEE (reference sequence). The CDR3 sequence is CASSLVSGASTDTQYF. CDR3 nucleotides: TGTGCCAGCAGCTTGGTTAGCGGCGCTAGCACAGATACGCAGTATTTT.

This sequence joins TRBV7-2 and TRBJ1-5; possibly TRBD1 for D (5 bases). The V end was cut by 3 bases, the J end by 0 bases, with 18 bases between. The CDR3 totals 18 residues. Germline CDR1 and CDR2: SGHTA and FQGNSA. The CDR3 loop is CASSLSGGSLYSNQPQHF. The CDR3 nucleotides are TGTGCCAGCAGCTTGAGCGGGGGGTCCCTTTATAGCAATCAGCCCCAGCATTTT.

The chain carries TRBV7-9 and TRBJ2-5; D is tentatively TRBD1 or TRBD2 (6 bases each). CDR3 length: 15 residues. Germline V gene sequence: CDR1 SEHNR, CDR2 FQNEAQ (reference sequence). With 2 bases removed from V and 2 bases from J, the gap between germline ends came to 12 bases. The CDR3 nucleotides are TGTGCCAGCAGCTTACGTGGAGGGGGGCAAGAGACCCAGTACTTC. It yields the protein CASSLRGGGQETQYF.

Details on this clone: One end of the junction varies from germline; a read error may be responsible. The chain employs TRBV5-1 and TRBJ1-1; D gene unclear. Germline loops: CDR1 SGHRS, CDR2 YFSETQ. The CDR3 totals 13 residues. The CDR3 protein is CASSQSLGTEAFF. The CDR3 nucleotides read TGTGCCAGCAGCCAATCTCTGGGTACTGAAGCTTTCTTT.

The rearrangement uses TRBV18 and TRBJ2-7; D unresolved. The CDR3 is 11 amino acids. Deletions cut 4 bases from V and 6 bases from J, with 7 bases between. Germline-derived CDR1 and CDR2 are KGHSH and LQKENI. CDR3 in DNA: TGTGCCAGCTCACTAGGGTCCGAGCAGTACTTC. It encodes CASSLGSEQYF.

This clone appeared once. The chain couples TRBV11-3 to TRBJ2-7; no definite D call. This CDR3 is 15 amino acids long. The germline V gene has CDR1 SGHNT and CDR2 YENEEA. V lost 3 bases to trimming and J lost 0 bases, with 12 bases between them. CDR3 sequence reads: CASSLGRSSSYEQYF. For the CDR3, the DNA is TGTGCCAGCAGCTTGGGCAGGTCCAGCTCCTACGAGCAGTACTTC. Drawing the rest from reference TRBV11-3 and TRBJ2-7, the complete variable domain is EAGVVQSPRYKIIEKKQPVAFWCNPISGHNTLYWYLQNLGQGPELLIRYENEEAVDDSQLPKDRFSAERLKGVDSTLKIQPAELGDSAVYLCASSLGRSSSYEQYFGPGTRLTVT.

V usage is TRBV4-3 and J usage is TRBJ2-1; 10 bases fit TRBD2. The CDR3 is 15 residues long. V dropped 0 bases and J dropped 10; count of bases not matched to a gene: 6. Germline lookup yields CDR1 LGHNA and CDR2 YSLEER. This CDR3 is CASSQDFRTSGEQFF. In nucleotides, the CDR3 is TGCGCCAGCAGCCAAGATTTTAGGACTAGCGGCGAGCAGTTCTTC.